The sequence of this T cell receptor (beta chain) was determined in a study of CD8 T cells in Susac syndrome. From blood CD8+ and CD4+ T cells, the TCR beta chain was sequenced. It was negative isolation that provided the CD8+ and CD4+ T cells, whereas TEMRA cells were enriched by FACS. RNA in amounts of about 0.5 to 1 ug was reverse transcribed with random hexamers. Amplification of TCR beta CDR3 used immunoSEQ multiplex PCR across 54 Vbeta and 13 Jbeta. TCRdb reprocessed the immunoSEQ multiplex PCR reads via MiXCR and lists one record per CDR3 protein. This sample has 110,000 or so distinct CDR3 sequences; approximately 94% occur once, and the top ten carry more than 0.09%. V was shortened by 2 bases and J by 0 bases, with 16 bases between the two germline ends. This CDR3 spans 18 amino acids. Germline V lookup: CDR1 MNHNS, CDR2 SASEGT.

The gene calls are TRBV6-1 and TRBJ1-4, with D perhaps matching TRBD1 (6 bases). This receptor was taken from a human donor in good health. What was sequenced was CD4+ T cells from PBMCs. This CDR3 reads CASSESTSTGSTNEKLFF. CDR3 nucleotides: TGTGCCAGCAGTGAAAGCACCAGTACAGGGTCAACTAATGAAAAACTGTTTTTT.